The following is a T cell receptor (beta chain) sequence with its context. The antigen remains undetermined. Primers included in the PCR were 60 Vbeta and 13 Jbeta primers. Data came from immunoSEQ multiplex PCR; TCRdb stores just in-frame clones and leaves some out. This table has under 130,000 clones, over 70% appearing once. This sample was included in a study of cytomegalovirus exposure and HLA in healthy donors. Study in general: In a previous analysis, about 100 million unique TCR beta sequences were found from 170 million or so T cells. Study outcomes and limitations: Being productive about 90% or about 30% of the time was typical of most TCR beta V segments in an earlier analysis. Later analysis associated a missense DCLRE1C variant with TCR beta V- and J-gene trimming. Later analysis revealed greater clonal expansion in HLA-associated TCR beta chains than in equally common others.

The J segment lost 9 bases and the V segment lost 7 bases, leaving 15 bases of the junction unmatched. Germline V gene lookup returns CDR1 SNHLY and CDR2 FYNNEI. The CDR3 totals 15 residues. The V and J genes are TRBV2 and TRBJ2-1; 7 positions agree with TRBD1. The origin of this receptor is a male donor in good health and CMV-seronegative. The specimen sequenced was PBMCs. CDR3 in amino acids: CASTEGASRRSEQFF. DNA for the CDR3: TGTGCCAGCACCGAGGGGGCTAGCAGGAGGAGTGAGCAGTTCTTC.